The clone carrying this T cell receptor beta chain occurred many times. Its antigen is currently unknown. This entry comes from a study of early T cells in non-severe SARS-CoV-2 infection. Study-level information: Bulk RNA from unsorted whole blood was sequenced; chains were unpaired.

Each cDNA molecule carried a unique molecular identifier. TCRdb reprocessed the 5' RACE reads with MiXCR, giving one entry per CDR3 protein. This sample has about 89,000 distinct CDR3 sequences, with around 15% found just once. Germline CDR1 reads SEHNR; CDR2 reads FQNEAQ (reference sequence). The CDR3 loop spans 13 amino acids. V was trimmed by 5 bases and J by 5 bases, leaving 10 bases between them. Study findings and constraints: There was a bias toward anti-spike CD8 responses in VDJdb matching, which missed private and CD4 specificities.

The genes are TRBV7-9 and TRBJ1-5; no reliable D call. The origin of this receptor is an adult who was a healthcare worker with PCR-confirmed SARS-CoV-2 infection or an uninfected control (not recorded which). The sequenced sample was whole blood. The CDR3 bases are TGTGCCAGCAGCCCGAAAAAATATCAGCCCCAGCATTTT. Translation gives CASSPKKYQPQHF.